These T cell receptor beta chains were read from a single sample in a study of blood T cell repertoires in COVID-19. TCRdb's table, derived via immunoSEQ multiplex PCR, lists solely in-frame clones and lacks some. The data hold about 190,000 clones, with around 84% observed a single time. The sequencing input was PBMCs or T cells enriched from blood (not recorded which). These TCRs come from a woman aged 25 to 39 who had recovered from COVID-19. CDR3s include the opening cysteine and the closing phenylalanine or tryptophan. D genes are given only for firm matches. The size entry is marked missing in some rows and otherwise reads once, few, many or a size class.

>TRBD1|NA|17|TRBJ1-6|TRBV5-1
CASRSVTTGERNSPLHF
TGCGCCAGCAGGTCCGTAACGACAGGGGAACGGAATTCACCCCTCCACTTT
>NA|NA|16|TRBJ1-1|TRBV28
CASSLDSRLMNTEAFF
TGTGCCAGCAGCCTGGACAGCCGACTCATGAACACTGAAGCTTTCTTT
>NA|NA|11|TRBJ2-1|TRBV6-4
CASSDGLSQFF
TGTGCCAGCAGTGACGGACTATCTCAGTTCTTC
>TRBD1|NA|12|TRBJ2-2|TRBV30
CAWGQGTGELFF
TGTGCCTGGGGACAGGGCACCGGGGAGCTGTTTTTT
>TRBD1|NA|13|TRBJ1-2|TRBV11-2
CASWDRGLLGYTF
TGTGCCAGCTGGGACAGGGGGCTTTTGGGCTACACCTTC
>NA|NA|14|TRBJ2-5|TRBV7-9
CASSLGGLQETQYF
TGTGCCAGCAGCTTAGGGGGGCTCCAAGAGACCCAGTACTTC
>NA|few|15|TRBJ1-6|TRBV19
CASSIPGQRNSPLHF
TGTGCCAGTAGTATTCCGGGACAAAGGAATTCACCCCTCCACTTT
>NA|NA|16|TRBJ1-3|TRBV28
CASSSTGTQRGNTIYF
TGTGCCAGCAGTTCAACCGGGACTCAAAGGGGAAACACCATATATTTT
>NA|NA|17|TRBJ2-7|TRBV4-1
CASSQGQEGLALSEQYF
TGCGCCAGCAGCCAAGGTCAAGAGGGGCTAGCGCTCTCCGAGCAGTACTTC
>NA|NA|14|TRBJ2-5|TRBV12-5
CASGFSTGQETQYF
TGTGCTAGTGGTTTTTCCACAGGGCAAGAGACCCAGTACTTC
>NA|NA|15|TRBJ2-7|TRBV2
CASSEWQASSYEQYF
TGTGCCAGCAGTGAATGGCAGGCGAGCTCCTACGAGCAGTACTTC
>NA|NA|13|TRBJ2-3|TRBV5-1
CASSSGGSDTQYF
TGCGCCAGCAGCTCCGGGGGTTCGGATACGCAGTATTTT
>TRBD1|NA|14|TRBJ1-2|TRBV6-5
CASRVQGGNYGYTF
TGTGCCAGCAGGGTACAGGGGGGCAACTATGGCTACACCTTC
>TRBD1|few|14|TRBJ2-7|TRBV19
CASSRDRGNYEQYF
TGTGCCAGTAGCAGGGACAGGGGCAACTACGAGCAGTACTTC
>NA|NA|17|TRBJ1-2|TRBV7-8
CASSLFGGVQGNYGYTF
TGTGCCAGCAGCTTATTCGGTGGCGTGCAGGGTAACTATGGCTACACCTTC
>NA|once|15|TRBJ2-7|TRBV27
CASSNLLGGVYEQYF
TGTGCCAGCAGTAACCTCCTAGGCGGAGTATACGAGCAGTACTTC
>NA|NA|17|TRBJ1-6|TRBV11-2
CASSPEGGPQRGSPLHF
TGTGCCAGCAGCCCCGAGGGGGGGCCCCAACGGGGTTCACCCCTCCACTTT
>TRBD1|few|16|TRBJ2-3|TRBV16
CASSQSGTDGTDTQYF
TGTGCCAGCAGCCAATCCGGGACAGACGGCACAGATACGCAGTATTTT
>TRBD2|NA|18|TRBJ2-2|TRBV9
CASSGRTSGRANTGELFF
TGTGCCAGCAGCGGAAGGACTAGCGGGAGAGCGAACACCGGGGAGCTGTTTTTT
>TRBD2|NA|15|TRBJ2-1|TRBV24-1
CATSDWTSGSNEQFF
TGTGCCACCAGTGATTGGACTAGCGGGAGCAATGAGCAGTTCTTC
>NA|NA|11|TRBJ2-4|TRBV7-9
CASSSENIQYF
TGTGCCAGCAGCTCGGAAAACATTCAGTACTTC
>NA|NA|15|TRBJ1-5|TRBV6-1
CASSEAVGPNQPQHF
TGTGCCAGCAGTGAAGCCGTGGGCCCTAATCAGCCCCAGCATTTT
>TRBD1|NA|18|TRBJ1-5|TRBV5-1
CASSLDGLGQGMGQPQHF
TGCGCCAGCAGCTTGGACGGGCTGGGACAGGGGATGGGTCAGCCCCAGCATTTT
>TRBD2|NA|15|TRBJ2-4|TRBV19
CASSAGGGSKNIQYF
TGTGCCAGTAGTGCCGGGGGGGGATCCAAAAACATTCAGTACTTC
>NA|NA|15|TRBJ2-5|TRBV5-1
CASSFVGEFQETQYF
TGCGCCAGCAGCTTTGTGGGAGAGTTCCAAGAGACCCAGTACTTC
>TRBD2|NA|20|TRBJ2-2|TRBV3-1/TRBV3-2
CASSQELPGLAGGNTGELFF
TGTGCCAGCAGCCAAGAACTTCCGGGACTAGCGGGAGGAAACACCGGGGAGCTGTTTTTT
>TRBD1|NA|16|TRBJ2-3|TRBV5-1
CASSLRGQGSTDTQYF
TGCGCCAGCAGCTTGAGGGGGCAGGGGAGCACAGATACGCAGTATTTT
>TRBD1|once|14|TRBJ1-6|TRBV30
CAWTKGGRALPLHF
TGTGCCTGGACCAAAGGGGGCCGGGCCCTACCCCTCCACTTT
>NA|NA|14|TRBJ1-1|TRBV6-5
CASSPGGLGTEAFF
TGTGCCAGCAGTCCGGGGGGTCTGGGCACTGAAGCTTTCTTT
>TRBD2|few|15|TRBJ2-7|TRBV7-8
CASSLETSGVHEQYF
TGTGCCAGCAGTCTGGAGACTAGCGGGGTCCACGAGCAGTACTTC
>NA|once|13|TRBJ1-3|TRBV10-1
CASSGGAGNTIYF
TGCGCCAGCAGTGGGGGAGCTGGAAACACCATATATTTT
>TRBD2|many|15|TRBJ2-3|TRBV6-4
CASSDGRGGTDTQYF
TGTGCCAGCAGTGACGGGCGGGGGGGCACAGATACGCAGTATTTT
>NA|NA|17|TRBJ1-4|TRBV7-6
CASSTGSILLTNEKLFF
TGTGCCAGCAGCACAGGGAGTATACTATTAACTAATGAAAAACTGTTTTTT
>NA|NA|12|TRBJ1-1|TRBV28
CASSGGRTEAFF
TGTGCCAGCTCCGGTGGGAGGACTGAAGCTTTCTTT
>NA|NA|14|TRBJ1-2|TRBV15
CATSRDFTEGGYTF
TGTGCCACCAGCAGAGATTTTACCGAGGGTGGCTACACCTTC
>TRBD1|NA|14|TRBJ1-1|TRBV29-1
CSVRDRVSNTEAFF
TGCAGCGTCCGGGACAGGGTGTCGAACACTGAAGCTTTCTTT
>NA|NA|14|TRBJ1-1|TRBV28
CASSSFTGWTEAFF
TGTGCCAGCAGTTCTTTCACAGGGTGGACTGAAGCTTTCTTT
>TRBD1|once|15|TRBJ1-1|TRBV11-2
CASSLVGDRNTEAFF
TGTGCCAGCAGCTTAGTAGGGGACAGGAACACTGAAGCTTTCTTT
>NA|NA|14|TRBJ1-6|TRBV27
CASSLEVGESPLHF
TGTGCCAGCAGTTTAGAGGTGGGAGAATCACCCCTCCACTTT
>NA|NA|13|TRBJ1-3|TRBV10-2
CASSPISGNTIYF
TGCGCCAGCTCTCCTATCTCTGGAAACACCATATATTTT
>TRBD1|NA|12|TRBJ1-6|TRBV3-1/TRBV3-2
CASSHTGGSLHF
TGTGCCAGCAGCCACACAGGGGGCTCCCTCCACTTT